Listed here is a single TCR beta chain. Assay used: immunoSEQ multiplex PCR; TCRdb lists only in-frame clones, some missing. The data contain approximately 150,000 clones, about nine tenths of them singletons. The sample belongs to a study of control samples from healthy donors and cancer patients. There are 17 residues in the CDR3. V dropped 0 bases and J dropped 2; count of bases not matched to a gene: 6. CDR1 is LGHNA, CDR2 YSLEER, per germline. The clonotype was recovered from a man aged 30 to 39 in good health. The material sequenced was blood. The V and J genes are TRBV4-3 and TRBJ2-3, with 9 bases identical to TRBD2. As DNA, the CDR3 is TGCGCCAGCAGCCAAGATTCACGGACTAGCGCCACAGATACGCAGTATTTT. Translation: CASSQDSRTSATDTQYF.